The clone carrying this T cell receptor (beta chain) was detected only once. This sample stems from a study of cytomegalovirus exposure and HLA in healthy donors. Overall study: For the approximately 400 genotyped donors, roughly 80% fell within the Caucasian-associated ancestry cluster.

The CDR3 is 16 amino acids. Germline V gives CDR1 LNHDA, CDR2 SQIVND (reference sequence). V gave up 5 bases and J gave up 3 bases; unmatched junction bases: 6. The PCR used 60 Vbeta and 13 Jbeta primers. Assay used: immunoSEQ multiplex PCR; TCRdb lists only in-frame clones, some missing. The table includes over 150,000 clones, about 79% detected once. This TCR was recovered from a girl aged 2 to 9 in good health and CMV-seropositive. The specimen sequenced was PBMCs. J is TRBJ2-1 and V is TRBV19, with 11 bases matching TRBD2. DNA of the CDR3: TGTGCCAGTAGTTCTAGCGGGAGGAGGGTCTACAATGAGCAGTTCTTC. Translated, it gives CASSSSGRRVYNEQFF.